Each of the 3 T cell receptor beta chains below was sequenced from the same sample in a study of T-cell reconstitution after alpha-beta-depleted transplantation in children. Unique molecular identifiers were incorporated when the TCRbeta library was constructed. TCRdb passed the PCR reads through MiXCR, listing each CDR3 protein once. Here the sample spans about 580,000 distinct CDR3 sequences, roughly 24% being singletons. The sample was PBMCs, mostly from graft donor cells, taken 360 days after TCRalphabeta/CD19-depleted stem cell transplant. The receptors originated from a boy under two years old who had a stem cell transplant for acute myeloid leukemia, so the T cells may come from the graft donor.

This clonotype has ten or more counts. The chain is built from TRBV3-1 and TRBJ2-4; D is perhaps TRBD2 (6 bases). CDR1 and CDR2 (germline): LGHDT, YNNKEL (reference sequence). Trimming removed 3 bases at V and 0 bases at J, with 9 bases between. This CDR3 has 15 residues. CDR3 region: CASSHMGLAKNIQYF. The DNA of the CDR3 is TGTGCCAGCAGCCACATGGGACTAGCCAAAAACATTCAGTACTTC.

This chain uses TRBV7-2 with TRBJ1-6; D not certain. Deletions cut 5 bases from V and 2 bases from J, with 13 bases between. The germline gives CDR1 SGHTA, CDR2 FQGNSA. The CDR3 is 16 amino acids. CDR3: CASSPKQTAYNSPLHF. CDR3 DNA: TGTGCCAGCAGCCCGAAGCAGACGGCCTATAATTCACCCCTCCACTTT.

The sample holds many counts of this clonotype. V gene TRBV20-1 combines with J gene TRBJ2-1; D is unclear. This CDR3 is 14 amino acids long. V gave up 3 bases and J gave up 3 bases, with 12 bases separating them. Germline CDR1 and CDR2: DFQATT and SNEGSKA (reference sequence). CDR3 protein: CSASPWGRYNEQFF. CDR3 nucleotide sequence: TGCAGTGCTAGCCCCTGGGGTCGCTACAATGAGCAGTTCTTC.